The rows below give T cell receptor beta chains drawn from one sample of a study of CD8+ T cells in alopecia areata. TCRdb's copy holds only in-frame clones and misses some; the assay was immunoSEQ multiplex PCR. The sample has under 250,000 clones; around 62% are singletons. Specimen: CD4+ T cells sorted from blood, collected at week 0. The receptor set was obtained from a human donor with alopecia areata. The CDR3 runs from the conserved cysteine through the conserved F or W.

TRBJ1-2,TRBV23-1,CASSQSGTSYGYTF
TRBJ2-7,TRBV30,CAWRHGGTSYEQYF
TRBJ2-5,TRBV29-1,CSVVGGTTETQYF
TRBJ1-1,TRBV19,CASSMDRVNTEAFF
TRBJ2-5,TRBV7-9,CASSLGVRREDVETQYF
TRBJ1-1,TRBV7-3,CASSPQGNTEAFF
TRBJ2-3,TRBV4-2,CASSQGSGTDTQYF
TRBJ2-7,TRBV29-1,CSVSLGRDYEQYF
TRBJ1-1,TRBV6-5,CASSGTWGGNTEAFF
TRBJ2-7,TRBV2,CASSGQGIYEQYF
TRBJ2-5,TRBV5-1,CASSSLPGYKEETQYF
TRBJ1-2,TRBV30,CAWSVRGRSYGYTF
TRBJ2-1,TRBV5-1,CASSLGRENEQFF
TRBJ1-5,TRBV30,CAWSAQGNQPQHF
TRBJ2-3,TRBV7-3,CASSSLVLAGGDTQYF
TRBJ2-1,TRBV18,CASSPESNEQFF
TRBJ2-7,TRBV27,CASSLEGLPSNEQYF
TRBJ1-1,TRBV29-1,CSASPWLAMNTEAFF
TRBJ1-4,TRBV6-1,CASSDPSRQGGEKLFF
TRBJ2-7,TRBV29-1,CSVVRSYEQYF
TRBJ2-1,TRBV15,CATSRVWGGGGEQFF
TRBJ1-1,TRBV14,CASSRNPGRVNTEAFF
TRBJ1-2,TRBV11-2,CASSLGTNYGYTF
TRBJ2-7,TRBV4-1,CASSQVPLGSGAYEQYF
TRBJ2-5,TRBV30,CAWSVGGGGLVETQYF
TRBJ2-5,TRBV6-1,CASSFDRAFQETQYF
TRBJ2-5,TRBV30,CAWDGLSSETQYF
TRBJ2-7,TRBV18,CASSPNGGYEQYF
TRBJ1-2,TRBV30,CAWKSSGANYGYTF
TRBJ1-2,TRBV29-1,CSVTGQFNYGYTF
TRBJ2-7,TRBV7-9,CASSVRQNLEQYF
TRBJ1-1,TRBV30,CAWTPGPRHSEAFF
TRBJ2-6,TRBV29-1,CSVAGAGANVLTF
TRBJ2-7,TRBV6-5,CASSYSPGRPNEQYF
TRBJ2-2,TRBV25-1,CASSEYAGLDTGELFF
TRBJ2-5,TRBV30,CAWSPLRETQYF
TRBJ1-2,TRBV27,CASSPQGRENYGYTF
TRBJ1-2,TRBV9,CASSSRDRGTYGYTF
TRBJ1-2,TRBV19,CASSFGTSDRGYTF
TRBJ1-2,TRBV9,CASSVGGTWPYGYTF
TRBJ1-1,TRBV5-1,CASSLQGDTEAFF
TRBJ2-7,TRBV7-9,CASSPFRSGIYEQYF
TRBJ2-5,TRBV7-8,CASSYLAGGPGETQYF
TRBJ2-5,TRBV19,CASSIAVQGRRETQYF
TRBJ2-5,TRBV5-1,CASSPRLAGEETQYF
TRBJ2-7,TRBV30,CAWKYTSSYEQYF
TRBJ2-5,TRBV29-1,CSVVGALQETQYF
TRBJ2-3,TRBV6-5,CASSYRDRGTDTQYF
TRBJ2-7,TRBV5-1,CASSLEGTVSYEQYF
TRBJ1-2,TRBV6-6,CASSPGSDYGYTF
TRBJ1-5,TRBV7-6,CASSPGTDPYSNQPQHF
TRBJ1-1,TRBV30,CAWNKQGRFTEAFF
TRBJ2-6,TRBV4-1,CASSQVGVSGANVLTF
TRBJ2-3,TRBV2,CASSAGIGTDTQYF
TRBJ1-5,TRBV29-1,CSVGGTGKYNQPQHF
TRBJ2-3,TRBV30,CAWRTGVSTDTQYF
TRBJ1-4,TRBV6-5,CATGIGRGLFF
TRBJ2-5,TRBV7-9,CASSLNKLGKETQYF
TRBJ1-6,TRBV29-1,CSASSGTGRSPLHF